The 3 T cell receptor beta chains reported below all come from one sample, sequenced in a study of cytomegalovirus exposure and HLA in healthy donors. PCR amplification relied on 60 Vbeta primers (plus 13 Jbeta primers). TCRdb's copy holds only in-frame clones and misses some; the assay was immunoSEQ multiplex PCR. This sample carries around 200,000 clones, 70% to 85% of them seen once, and the ten largest clones take around 1.2%. The sequenced material came from PBMCs. The source of these receptors is a girl aged 2 to 10 in good health and CMV-seropositive.

The chain recombines TRBV9 with TRBJ2-7, with D possibly TRBD1 on 5 matching bases. Germline values: CDR1 SGDLS, CDR2 YYNGEE. This CDR3 region has 17 residues. Trimming took 0 bases from V and 0 from J, leaving 16 bases between them. The CDR3 DNA is TGTGCCAGCAGCGTAGGGTATAGGGGCCGATTCTCCTACGAGCAGTACTTC. It translates to CASSVGYRGRFSYEQYF. The full variable domain, with the rest looked up from reference TRBV9 and TRBJ2-7, is DSGVTQTPKHLITATGQRVTLRCSPRSGDLSVYWYQQSLDQGLQFLIQYYNGEERAKGNILERFSAQQFPDLHSELNLSSLELGDSALYFCASSVGYRGRFSYEQYFGPGTRLTVT.

In its sample, this clone was seen a few times. The V and J genes are TRBV28 and TRBJ2-1; D is perhaps TRBD1 (6 bases). Germline V gene sequence: CDR1 MDHEN, CDR2 SYDVKM. V was trimmed by 7 bases and J by 3 bases, leaving 22 bases between them. The length of the CDR3 is 17 residues. The CDR3 loop is CASTHSSWGPGYNEQFF. Written as DNA, the CDR3 is TGTGCCAGCACCCACTCTTCCTGGGGGCCGGGCTACAATGAGCAGTTCTTC.

This clone has a single count. This sequence joins TRBV19 and TRBJ2-7, with 14 bases lining up with TRBD2. This CDR3 is 15 amino acids long. The V segment lost 3 bases and the J segment 3 bases; nucleotides outside the gene matches: 1. Germline V gene sequence: CDR1 LNHDA, CDR2 SQIVND (reference sequence). The chain's CDR3 is CASSIGLAGGYEQYF. CDR3 sequence (DNA): TGTGCCAGTAGTATTGGACTAGCGGGAGGCTACGAGCAGTACTTC.